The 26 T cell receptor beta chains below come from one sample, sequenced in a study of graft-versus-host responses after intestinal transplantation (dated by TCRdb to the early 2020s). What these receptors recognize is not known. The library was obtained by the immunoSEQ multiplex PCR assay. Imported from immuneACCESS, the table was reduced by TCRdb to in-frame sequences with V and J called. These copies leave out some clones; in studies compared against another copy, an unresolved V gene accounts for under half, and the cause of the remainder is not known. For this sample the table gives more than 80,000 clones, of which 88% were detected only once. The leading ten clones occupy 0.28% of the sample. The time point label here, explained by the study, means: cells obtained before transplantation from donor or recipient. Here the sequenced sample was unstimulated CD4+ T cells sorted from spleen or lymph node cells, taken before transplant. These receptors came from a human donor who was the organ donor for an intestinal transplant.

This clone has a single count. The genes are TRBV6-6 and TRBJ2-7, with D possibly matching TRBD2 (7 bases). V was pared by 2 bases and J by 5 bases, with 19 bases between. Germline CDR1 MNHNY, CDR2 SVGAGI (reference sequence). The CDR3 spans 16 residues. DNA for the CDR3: TGTGCCAGCAGTTACAGGGGGGGCCTAACATTAGACGAGCAGTACTTC. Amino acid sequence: CASSYRGGLTLDEQYF.

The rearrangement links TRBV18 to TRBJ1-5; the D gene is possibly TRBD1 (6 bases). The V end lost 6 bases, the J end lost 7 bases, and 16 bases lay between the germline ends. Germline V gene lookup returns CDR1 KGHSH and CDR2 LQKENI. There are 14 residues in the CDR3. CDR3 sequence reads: CASSQGRGGQPQHF. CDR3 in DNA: TGTGCCAGCTCCCAGGGGAGAGGAGGACAGCCCCAGCATTTT.

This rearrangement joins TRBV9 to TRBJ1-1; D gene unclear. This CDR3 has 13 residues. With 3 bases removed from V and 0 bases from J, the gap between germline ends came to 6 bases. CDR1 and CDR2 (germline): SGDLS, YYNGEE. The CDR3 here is CASSARLNTEAFF. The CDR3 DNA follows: TGTGCCAGCAGCGCGCGCTTGAACACTGAAGCTTTCTTT.

CDR3 sequence reads: CASSPTSGRGFPFEQYF. The CDR3 bases are TGCGCCAGCAGCCCAACTAGCGGGAGGGGGTTCCCTTTCGAGCAGTACTTC. The rearrangement joins TRBV5-1 to TRBJ2-7; 13 bases map to TRBD2. Germline V lookup: CDR1 SGHRS, CDR2 YFSETQ. The CDR3 has 17 residues. The V gene end was trimmed by 4 bases and the J gene end by 6 bases; junction bases not matched to a gene: 13.

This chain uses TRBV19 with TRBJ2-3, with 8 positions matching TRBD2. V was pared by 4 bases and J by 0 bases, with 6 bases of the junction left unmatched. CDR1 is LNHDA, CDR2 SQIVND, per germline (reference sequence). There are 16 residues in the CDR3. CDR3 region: CASSTIAGPSTDTQYF. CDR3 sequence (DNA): TGTGCCAGTAGTACCATAGCGGGACCAAGCACAGATACGCAGTATTTT.

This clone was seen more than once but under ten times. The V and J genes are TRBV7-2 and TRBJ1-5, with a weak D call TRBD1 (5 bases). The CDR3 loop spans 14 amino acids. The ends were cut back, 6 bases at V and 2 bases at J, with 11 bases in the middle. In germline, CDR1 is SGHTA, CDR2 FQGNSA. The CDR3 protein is CASSLTAGNQPQHF. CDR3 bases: TGTGCCAGCAGTTTGACAGCTGGCAATCAGCCCCAGCATTTT.

The CDR3 sequence: CASSGSGQPQHF. The CDR3 DNA is TGTGCCAGCAGTGGGTCCGGTCAGCCCCAGCATTTT. The chain joins TRBV2 to TRBJ1-5; D is unresolved. Germline V gives CDR1 SNHLY, CDR2 FYNNEI. The CDR3 has 12 amino acids. Trimming left V 4 bases short and J 6 bases short, with 7 bases between.

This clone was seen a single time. CDR3 sequence: CASSPQLAGGGDTQYF. Written as DNA, the CDR3 is TGTGCCAGCAGTCCCCAGCTAGCGGGGGGGGGAGATACGCAGTATTTT. This sequence joins TRBV6-6 and TRBJ2-3; 12 bases map to TRBD2. J lost 5 bases, V lost 5 bases, and 8 bases had no gene match. This CDR3 has 16 residues. CDR1 MNHNY and CDR2 SVGAGI come from the germline V gene (reference sequence).

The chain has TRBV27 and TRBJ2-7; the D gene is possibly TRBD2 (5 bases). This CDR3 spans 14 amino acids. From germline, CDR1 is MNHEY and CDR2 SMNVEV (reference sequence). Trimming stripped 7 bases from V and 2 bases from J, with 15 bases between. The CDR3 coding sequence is TGTGCCAGCAAACTTCGGGAAGGGACCTACGAGCAGTACTTC. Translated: CASKLREGTYEQYF.

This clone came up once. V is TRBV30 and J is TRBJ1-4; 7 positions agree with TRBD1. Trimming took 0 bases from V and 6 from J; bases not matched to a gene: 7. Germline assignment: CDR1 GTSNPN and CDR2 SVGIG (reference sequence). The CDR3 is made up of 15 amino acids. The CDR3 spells CAWSVTTGWYEKLFF. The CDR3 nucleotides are TGTGCCTGGAGTGTAACGACAGGGTGGTATGAAAAACTGTTTTTT.

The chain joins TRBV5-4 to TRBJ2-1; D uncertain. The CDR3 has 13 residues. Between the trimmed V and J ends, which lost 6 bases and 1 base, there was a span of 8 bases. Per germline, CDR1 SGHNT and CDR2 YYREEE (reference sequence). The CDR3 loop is CASNLGSYNEQFF. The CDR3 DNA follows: TGTGCCAGCAACCTCGGGTCCTACAATGAGCAGTTCTTC.

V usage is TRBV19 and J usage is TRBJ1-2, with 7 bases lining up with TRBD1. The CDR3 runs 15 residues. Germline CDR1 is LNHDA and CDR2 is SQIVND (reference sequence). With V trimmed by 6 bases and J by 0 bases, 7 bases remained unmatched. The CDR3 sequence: CASSTGVGANYGYTF. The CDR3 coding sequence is TGTGCCAGTAGCACAGGGGTGGGAGCTAACTATGGCTACACCTTC.

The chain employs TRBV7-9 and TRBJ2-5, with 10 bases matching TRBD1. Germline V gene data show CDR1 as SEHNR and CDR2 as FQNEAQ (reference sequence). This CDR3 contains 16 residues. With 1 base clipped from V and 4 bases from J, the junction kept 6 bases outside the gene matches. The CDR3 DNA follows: TGTGCCAGCAGCTTAGGCGACCGGGACAGGGGAGAGACCCAGTACTTC. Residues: CASSLGDRDRGETQYF.

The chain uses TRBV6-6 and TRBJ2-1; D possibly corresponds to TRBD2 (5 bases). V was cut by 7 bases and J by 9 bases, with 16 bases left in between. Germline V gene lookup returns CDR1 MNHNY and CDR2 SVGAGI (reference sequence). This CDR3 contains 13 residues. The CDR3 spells CASTDRGFGEQFF. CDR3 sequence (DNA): TGTGCCAGCACCGACCGGGGTTTCGGTGAGCAGTTCTTC.

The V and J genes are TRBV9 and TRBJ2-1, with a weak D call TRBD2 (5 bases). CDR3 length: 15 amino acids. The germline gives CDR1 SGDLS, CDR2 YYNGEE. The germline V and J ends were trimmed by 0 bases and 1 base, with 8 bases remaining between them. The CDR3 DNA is TGTGCCAGCAGCGTAGACCGGGGTTCCTACAATGAGCAGTTCTTC. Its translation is CASSVDRGSYNEQFF.

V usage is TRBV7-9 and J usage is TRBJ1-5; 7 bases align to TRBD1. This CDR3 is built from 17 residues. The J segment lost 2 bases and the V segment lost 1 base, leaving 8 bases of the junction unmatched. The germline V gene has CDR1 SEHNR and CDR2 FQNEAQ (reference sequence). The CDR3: CASSLDAGTAGNQPQHF. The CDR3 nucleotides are TGTGCCAGCAGCTTAGACGCTGGGACAGCAGGCAATCAGCCCCAGCATTTT.

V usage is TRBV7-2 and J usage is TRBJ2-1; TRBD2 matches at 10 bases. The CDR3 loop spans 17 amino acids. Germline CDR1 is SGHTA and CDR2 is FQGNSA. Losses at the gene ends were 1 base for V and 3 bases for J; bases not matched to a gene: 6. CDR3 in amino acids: CASSLGASGSRYNEQFF. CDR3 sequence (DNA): TGTGCCAGCAGCTTAGGGGCTAGCGGGAGCCGCTACAATGAGCAGTTCTTC.

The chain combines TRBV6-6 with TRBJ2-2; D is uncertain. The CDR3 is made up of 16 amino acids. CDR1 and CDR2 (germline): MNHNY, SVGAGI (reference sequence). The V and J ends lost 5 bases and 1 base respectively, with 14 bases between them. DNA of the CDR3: TGTGCCAGCAGTCGTCTTGAAGGAGTGAACACCGGGGAGCTGTTTTTT. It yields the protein CASSRLEGVNTGELFF.

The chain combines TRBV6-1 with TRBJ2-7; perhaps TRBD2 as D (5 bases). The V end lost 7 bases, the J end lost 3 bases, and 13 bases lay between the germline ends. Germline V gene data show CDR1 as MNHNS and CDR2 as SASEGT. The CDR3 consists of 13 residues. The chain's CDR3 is CASTRDWGYEQYF. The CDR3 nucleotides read TGTGCCAGCACGAGGGATTGGGGCTACGAGCAGTACTTC.

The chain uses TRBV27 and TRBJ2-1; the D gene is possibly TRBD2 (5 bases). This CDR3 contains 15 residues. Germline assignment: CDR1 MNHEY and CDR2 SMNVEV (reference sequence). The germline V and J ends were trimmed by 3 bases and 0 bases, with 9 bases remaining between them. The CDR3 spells CASSFRGSSYNEQFF. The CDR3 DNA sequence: TGTGCCAGCAGTTTCCGGGGAAGCTCCTACAATGAGCAGTTCTTC.

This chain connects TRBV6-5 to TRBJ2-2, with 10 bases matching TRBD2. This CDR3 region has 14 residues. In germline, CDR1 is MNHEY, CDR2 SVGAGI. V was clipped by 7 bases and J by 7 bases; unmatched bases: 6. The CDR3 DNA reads TGTGCCAGCAAAGCGGGAGGGAAGAACGGGGAGCTGTTTTTT. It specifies CASKAGGKNGELFF.

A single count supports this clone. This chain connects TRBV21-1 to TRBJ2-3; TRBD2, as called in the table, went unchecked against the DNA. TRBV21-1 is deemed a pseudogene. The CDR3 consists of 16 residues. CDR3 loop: CASSKPRSSGTDTQYF. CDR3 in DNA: TGTGCCAGCAGCAAACCCCGGAGCTCCGGCACAGATACGCAGTATTTT.

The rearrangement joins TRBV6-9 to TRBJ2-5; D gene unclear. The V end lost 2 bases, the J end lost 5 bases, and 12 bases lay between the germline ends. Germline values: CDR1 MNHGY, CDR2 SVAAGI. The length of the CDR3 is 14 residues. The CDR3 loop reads CASSYSPGWETQYF. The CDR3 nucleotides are TGTGCCAGCAGTTATAGTCCGGGTTGGGAGACCCAGTACTTC.

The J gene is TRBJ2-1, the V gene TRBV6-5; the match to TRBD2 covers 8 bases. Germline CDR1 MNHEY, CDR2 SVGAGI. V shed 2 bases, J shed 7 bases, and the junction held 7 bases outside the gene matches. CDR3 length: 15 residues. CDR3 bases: TGTGCCAGCAGTTACCTGGCTAGCGGGCAGAATGAGCAGTTCTTC. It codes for CASSYLASGQNEQFF.

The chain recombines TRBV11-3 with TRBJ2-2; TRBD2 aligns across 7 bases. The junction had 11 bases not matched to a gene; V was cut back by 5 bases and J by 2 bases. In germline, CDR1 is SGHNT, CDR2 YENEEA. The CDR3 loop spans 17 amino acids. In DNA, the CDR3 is TGTGCCAGCAGCCCGGGCTGGCGGGAGAAAAACACCGGGGAGCTGTTTTTT. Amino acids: CASSPGWREKNTGELFF.

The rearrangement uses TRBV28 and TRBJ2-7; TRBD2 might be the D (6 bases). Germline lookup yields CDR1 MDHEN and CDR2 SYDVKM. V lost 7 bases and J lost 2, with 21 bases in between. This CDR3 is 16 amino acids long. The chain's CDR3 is CASNKPEGVFAYEQYF. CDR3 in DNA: TGTGCCAGCAACAAACCGGAGGGAGTATTCGCCTACGAGCAGTACTTC.